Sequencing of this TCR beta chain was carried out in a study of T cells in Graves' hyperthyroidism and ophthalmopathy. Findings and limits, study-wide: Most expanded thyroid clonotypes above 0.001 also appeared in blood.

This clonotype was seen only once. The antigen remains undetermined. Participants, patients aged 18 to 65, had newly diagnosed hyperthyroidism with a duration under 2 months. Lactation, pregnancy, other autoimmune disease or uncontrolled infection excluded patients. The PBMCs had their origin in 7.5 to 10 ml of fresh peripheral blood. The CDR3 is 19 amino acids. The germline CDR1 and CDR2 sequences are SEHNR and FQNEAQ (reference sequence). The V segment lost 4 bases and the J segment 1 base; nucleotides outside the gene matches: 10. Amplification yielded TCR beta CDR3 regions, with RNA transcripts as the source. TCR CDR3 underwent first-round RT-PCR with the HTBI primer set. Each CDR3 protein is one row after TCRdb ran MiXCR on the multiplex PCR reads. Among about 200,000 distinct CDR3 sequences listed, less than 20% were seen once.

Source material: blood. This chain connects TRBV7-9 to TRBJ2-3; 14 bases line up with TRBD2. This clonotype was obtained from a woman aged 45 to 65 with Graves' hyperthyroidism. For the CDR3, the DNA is TGTGCCAGCAGCTACCCCGGGACTAGCGGGAGTTGGGGCACAGATACGCAGTATTTT. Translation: CASSYPGTSGSWGTDTQYF.